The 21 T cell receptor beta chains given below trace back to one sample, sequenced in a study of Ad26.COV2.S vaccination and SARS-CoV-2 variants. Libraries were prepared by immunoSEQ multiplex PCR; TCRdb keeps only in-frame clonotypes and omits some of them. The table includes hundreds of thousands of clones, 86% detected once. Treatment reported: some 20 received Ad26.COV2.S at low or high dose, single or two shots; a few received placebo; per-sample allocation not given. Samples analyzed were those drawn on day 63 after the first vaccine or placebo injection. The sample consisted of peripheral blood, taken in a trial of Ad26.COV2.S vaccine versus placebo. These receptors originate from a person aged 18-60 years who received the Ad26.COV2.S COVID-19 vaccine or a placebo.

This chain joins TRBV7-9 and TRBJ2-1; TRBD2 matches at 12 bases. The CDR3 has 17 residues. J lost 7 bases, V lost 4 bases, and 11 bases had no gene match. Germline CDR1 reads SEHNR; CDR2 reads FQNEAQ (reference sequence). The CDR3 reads CASSWKGTSGPGNEQFF. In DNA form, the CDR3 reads TGTGCCAGCAGCTGGAAAGGGACTAGCGGGCCAGGGAATGAGCAGTTCTTC.

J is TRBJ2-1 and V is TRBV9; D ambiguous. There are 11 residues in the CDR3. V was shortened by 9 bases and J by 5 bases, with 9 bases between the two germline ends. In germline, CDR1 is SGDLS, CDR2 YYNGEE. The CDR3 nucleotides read TGTGCCACCAGTCGGGACAATGAGCAGTTCTTC. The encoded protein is CATSRDNEQFF.

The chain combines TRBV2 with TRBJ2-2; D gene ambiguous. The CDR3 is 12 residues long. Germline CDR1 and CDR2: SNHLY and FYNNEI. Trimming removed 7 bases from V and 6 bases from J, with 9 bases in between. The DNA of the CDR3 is TGTGCCAGCAAAGTAGACGCCGGGGAGCTGTTTTTT. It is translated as CASKVDAGELFF.

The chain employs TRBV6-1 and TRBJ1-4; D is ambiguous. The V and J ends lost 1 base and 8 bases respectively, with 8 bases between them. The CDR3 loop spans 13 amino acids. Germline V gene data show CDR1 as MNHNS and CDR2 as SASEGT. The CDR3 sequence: CASSEGLREKLFF. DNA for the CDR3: TGTGCCAGCAGTGAAGGGTTAAGGGAAAAACTGTTTTTT.

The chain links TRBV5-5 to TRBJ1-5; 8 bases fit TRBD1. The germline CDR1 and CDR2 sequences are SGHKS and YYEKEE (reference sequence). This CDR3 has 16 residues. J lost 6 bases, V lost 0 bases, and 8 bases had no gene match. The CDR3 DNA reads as TGTGCCAGCAGCTTGGGTCAGGGGGCAGGCGGTCAGCCCCAGCATTTT. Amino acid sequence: CASSLGQGAGGQPQHF.

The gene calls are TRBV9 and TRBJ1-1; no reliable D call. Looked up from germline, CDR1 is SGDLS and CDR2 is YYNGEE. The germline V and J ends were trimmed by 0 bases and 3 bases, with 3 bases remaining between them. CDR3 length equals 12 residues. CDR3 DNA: TGTGCCAGCAGCGTAGGAGACACTGAAGCTTTCTTT. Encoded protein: CASSVGDTEAFF.

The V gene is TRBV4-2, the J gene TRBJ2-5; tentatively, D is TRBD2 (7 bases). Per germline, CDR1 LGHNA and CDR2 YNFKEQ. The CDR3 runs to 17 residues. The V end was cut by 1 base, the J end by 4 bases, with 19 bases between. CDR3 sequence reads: CASSQGTVQGRGETQYF. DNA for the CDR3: TGTGCCAGCAGCCAAGGGACAGTCCAAGGGAGGGGAGAGACCCAGTACTTC.

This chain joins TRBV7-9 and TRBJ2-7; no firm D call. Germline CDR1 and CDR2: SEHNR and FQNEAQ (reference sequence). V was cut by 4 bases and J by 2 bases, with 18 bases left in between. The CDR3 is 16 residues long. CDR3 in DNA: TGTGCCAGCAGCTCAACGGACCTTAAGAACCCCTACGAGCAGTACTTC. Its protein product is CASSSTDLKNPYEQYF.

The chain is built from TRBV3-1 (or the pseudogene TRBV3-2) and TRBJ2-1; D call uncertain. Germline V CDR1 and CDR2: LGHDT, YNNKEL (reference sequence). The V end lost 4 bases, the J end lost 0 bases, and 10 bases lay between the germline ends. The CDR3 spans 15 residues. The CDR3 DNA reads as TGTGCCAGCAGCCGCTCCCGGAGCTCCTACAATGAGCAGTTCTTC. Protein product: CASSRSRSSYNEQFF.

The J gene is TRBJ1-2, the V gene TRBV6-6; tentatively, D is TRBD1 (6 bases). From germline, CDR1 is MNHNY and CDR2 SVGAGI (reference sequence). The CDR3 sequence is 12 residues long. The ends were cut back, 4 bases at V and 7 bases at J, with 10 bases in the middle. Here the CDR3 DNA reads TGTGCCAGCAGTTCCAACAGGGTTGGCTACACCTTC. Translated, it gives CASSSNRVGYTF.

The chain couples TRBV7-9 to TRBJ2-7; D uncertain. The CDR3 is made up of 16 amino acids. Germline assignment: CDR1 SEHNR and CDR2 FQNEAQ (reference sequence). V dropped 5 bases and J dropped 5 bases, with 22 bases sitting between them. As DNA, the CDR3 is TGTGCCAGCAGCCCCCCAAGGTGGTTGGGTACGGACGAGCAGTACTTC. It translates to CASSPPRWLGTDEQYF.

This CDR3 is CASAVRRMNTEAFF. DNA for the CDR3: TGTGCCAGCGCTGTAAGGCGGATGAACACTGAAGCTTTCTTT. The chain recombines TRBV7-9 with TRBJ1-1; no definite D call. This CDR3 contains 14 residues. CDR1 is SEHNR and CDR2 is FQNEAQ in the germline V gene (reference sequence). Trimming removed 8 bases from V and 0 bases from J, with 13 bases in between.

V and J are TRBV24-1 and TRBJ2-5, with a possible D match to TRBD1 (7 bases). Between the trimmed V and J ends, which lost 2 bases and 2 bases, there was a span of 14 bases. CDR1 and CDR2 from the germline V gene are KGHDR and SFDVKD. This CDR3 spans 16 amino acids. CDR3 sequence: CATSDWSAGQQETQYF. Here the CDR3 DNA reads TGTGCCACCAGTGATTGGTCCGCGGGACAGCAAGAGACCCAGTACTTC.

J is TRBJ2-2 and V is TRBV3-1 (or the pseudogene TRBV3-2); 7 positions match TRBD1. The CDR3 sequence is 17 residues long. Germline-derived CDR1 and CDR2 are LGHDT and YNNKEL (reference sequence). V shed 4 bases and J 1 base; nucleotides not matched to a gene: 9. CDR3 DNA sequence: TGTGCCAGCAGCCTTCTTTCGAGACAGGGGAACACCGGGGAGCTGTTTTTT. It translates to CASSLLSRQGNTGELFF.

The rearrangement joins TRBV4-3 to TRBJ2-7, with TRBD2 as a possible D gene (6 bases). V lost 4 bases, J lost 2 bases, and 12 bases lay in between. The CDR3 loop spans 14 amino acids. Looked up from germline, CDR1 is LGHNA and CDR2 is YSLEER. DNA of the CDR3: TGCGCCAGCAGCCCGCCGGGAGTTGCCTACGAGCAGTACTTC. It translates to CASSPPGVAYEQYF.

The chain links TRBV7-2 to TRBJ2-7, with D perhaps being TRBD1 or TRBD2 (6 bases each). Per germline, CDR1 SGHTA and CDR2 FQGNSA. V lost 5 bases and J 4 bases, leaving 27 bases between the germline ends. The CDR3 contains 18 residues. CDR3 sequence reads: CASSALPEWGAEFYEQYF. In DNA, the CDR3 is TGTGCCAGCAGCGCCCTCCCAGAATGGGGGGCAGAGTTTTACGAGCAGTACTTC.

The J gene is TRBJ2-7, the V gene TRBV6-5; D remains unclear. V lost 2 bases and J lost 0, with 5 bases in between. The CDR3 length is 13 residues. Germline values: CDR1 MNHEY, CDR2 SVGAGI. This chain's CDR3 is CASSYARSYEQYF. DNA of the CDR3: TGTGCCAGCAGTTACGCCCGCTCCTACGAGCAGTACTTC.

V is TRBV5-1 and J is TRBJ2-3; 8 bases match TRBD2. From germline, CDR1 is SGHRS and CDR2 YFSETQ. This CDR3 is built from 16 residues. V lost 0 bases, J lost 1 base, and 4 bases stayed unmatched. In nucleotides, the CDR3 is TGCGCCAGCAGCTTGGAGAGAGCGGGGGGCACAGATACGCAGTATTTT. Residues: CASSLERAGGTDTQYF.

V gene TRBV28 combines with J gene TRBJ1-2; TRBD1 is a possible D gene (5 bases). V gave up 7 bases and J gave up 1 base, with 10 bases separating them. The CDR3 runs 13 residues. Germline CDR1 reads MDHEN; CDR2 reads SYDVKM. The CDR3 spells CASTVDSNYGYTF. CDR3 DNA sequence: TGTGCCAGCACCGTAGACAGTAACTATGGCTACACCTTC.

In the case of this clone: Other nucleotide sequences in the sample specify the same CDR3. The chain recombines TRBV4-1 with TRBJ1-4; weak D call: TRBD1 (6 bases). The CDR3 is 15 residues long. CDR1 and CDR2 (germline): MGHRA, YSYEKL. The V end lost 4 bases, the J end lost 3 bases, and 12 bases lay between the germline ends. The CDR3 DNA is TGCGCCAGCAGCCTCACCGGGACATCTAATGAAAAACTGTTTTTT. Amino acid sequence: CASSLTGTSNEKLFF.

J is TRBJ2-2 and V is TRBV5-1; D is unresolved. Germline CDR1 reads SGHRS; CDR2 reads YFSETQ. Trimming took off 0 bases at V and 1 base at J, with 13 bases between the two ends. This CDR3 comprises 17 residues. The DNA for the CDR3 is TGCGCCAGCAGCTTGGCCCCGGAGCCCGGGAACACCGGGGAGCTGTTTTTT. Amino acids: CASSLAPEPGNTGELFF.